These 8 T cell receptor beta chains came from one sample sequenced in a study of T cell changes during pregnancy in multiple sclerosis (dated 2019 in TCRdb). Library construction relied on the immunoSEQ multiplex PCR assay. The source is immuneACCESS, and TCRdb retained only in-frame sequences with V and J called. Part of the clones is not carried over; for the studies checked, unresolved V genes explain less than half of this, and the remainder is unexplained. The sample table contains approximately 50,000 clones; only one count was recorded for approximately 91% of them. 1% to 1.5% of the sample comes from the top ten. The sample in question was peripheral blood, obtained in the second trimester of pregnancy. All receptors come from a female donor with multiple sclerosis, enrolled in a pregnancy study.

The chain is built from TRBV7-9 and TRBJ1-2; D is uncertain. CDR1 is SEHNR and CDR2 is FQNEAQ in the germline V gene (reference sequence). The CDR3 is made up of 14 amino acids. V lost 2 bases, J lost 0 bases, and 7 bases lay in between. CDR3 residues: CASSLSAANYGYTF. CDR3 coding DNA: TGTGCCAGCAGCTTATCCGCGGCTAACTATGGCTACACCTTC.

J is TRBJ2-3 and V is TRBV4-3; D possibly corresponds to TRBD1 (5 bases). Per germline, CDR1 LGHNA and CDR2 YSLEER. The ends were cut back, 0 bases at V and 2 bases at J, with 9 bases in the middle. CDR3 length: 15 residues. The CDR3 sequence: CASSQEQGPTDTQYF. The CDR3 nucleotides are TGCGCCAGCAGCCAAGAGCAGGGCCCCACAGATACGCAGTATTTT.

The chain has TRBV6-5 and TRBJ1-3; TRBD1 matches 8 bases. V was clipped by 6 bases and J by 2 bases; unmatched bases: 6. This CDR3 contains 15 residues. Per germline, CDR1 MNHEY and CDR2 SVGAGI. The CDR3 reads CASRLDRGTGNTIYF. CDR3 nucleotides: TGTGCCAGCAGACTCGACAGGGGTACTGGAAACACCATATATTTT.

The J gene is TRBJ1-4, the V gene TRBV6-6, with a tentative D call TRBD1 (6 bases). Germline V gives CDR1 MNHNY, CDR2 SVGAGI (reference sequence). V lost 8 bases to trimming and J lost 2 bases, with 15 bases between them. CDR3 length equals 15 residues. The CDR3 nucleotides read TGTGCCAGCCACACAACAGGGCTTACTAATGAAAAACTGTTTTTT. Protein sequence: CASHTTGLTNEKLFF.

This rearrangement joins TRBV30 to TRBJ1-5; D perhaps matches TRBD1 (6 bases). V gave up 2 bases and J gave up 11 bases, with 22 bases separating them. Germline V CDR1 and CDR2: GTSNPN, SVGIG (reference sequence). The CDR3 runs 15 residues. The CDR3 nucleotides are TGTGCCTGGAGTTCTACGCAGGGGCCCGCGGGGGCCCAGCATTTT. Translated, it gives CAWSSTQGPAGAQHF.

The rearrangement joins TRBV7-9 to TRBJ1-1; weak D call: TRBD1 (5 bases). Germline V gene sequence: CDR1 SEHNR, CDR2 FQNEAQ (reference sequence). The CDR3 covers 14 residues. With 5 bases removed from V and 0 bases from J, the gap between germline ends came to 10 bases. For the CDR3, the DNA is TGTGCCAGCAGCCCCTGGGGGGTGAACACTGAAGCTTTCTTT. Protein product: CASSPWGVNTEAFF.

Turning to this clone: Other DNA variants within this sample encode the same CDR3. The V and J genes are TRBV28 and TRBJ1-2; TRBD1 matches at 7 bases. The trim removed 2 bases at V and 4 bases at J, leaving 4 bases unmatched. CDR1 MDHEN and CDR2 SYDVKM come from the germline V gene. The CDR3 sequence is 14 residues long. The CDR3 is CASSLRGGVYGYTF. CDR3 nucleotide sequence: TGTGCCAGCAGTTTAAGAGGGGGCGTCTATGGCTACACCTTC.

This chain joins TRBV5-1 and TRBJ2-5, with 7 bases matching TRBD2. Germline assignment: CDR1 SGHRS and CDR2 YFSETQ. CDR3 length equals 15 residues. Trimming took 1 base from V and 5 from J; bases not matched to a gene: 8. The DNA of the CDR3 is TGCGCCAGCAGCTTGACGTCCCGGGAGGAGGAGACCCAGTACTTC. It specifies CASSLTSREEETQYF.